The source of this TCR beta chain is a study of blood T cell repertoires in COVID-19. Study-wide background: Acute and convalescent COVID-19 specimens originated in the United States, Italy and Spain.

This CDR3 spans 14 amino acids. Germline V gene lookup returns CDR1 SGHTA and CDR2 FQGNSA. After removal of 2 bases from V and 1 base from J, the junction contained 2 bases not matched to a gene. Measured with immunoSEQ multiplex PCR; TCRdb has only the in-frame clones, and not every one. The table includes a few hundred thousand clones, 89% detected once. The gene calls are TRBV7-2 and TRBJ2-7; 7 bases agree with TRBD1. The sequenced sample consisted of peripheral blood. The TCR sequence derives from a man between 18 and 35 years old who had recovered from COVID-19. The CDR3 region has the DNA TGTGCCAGCAGCTTAACGACAGGGTCCTACGAGCAGTACTTC. It codes for CASSLTTGSYEQYF.